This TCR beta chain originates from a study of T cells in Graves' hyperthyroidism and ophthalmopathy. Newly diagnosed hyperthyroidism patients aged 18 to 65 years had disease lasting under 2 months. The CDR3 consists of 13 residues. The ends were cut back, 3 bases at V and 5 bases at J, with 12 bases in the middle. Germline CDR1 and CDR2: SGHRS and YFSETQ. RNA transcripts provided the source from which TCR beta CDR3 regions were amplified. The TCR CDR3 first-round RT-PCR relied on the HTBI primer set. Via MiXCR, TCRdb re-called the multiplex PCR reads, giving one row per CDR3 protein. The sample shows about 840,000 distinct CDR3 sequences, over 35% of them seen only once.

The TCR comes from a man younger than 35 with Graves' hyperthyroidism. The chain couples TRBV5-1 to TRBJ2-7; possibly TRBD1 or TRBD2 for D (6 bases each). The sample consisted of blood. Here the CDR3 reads CASSWTGADEQYF. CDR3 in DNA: TGCGCCAGCAGCTGGACGGGGGCGGACGAGCAGTACTTC.